This is a list of T cell receptor beta chains from one sample in a study of CD8 T cells in Susac syndrome. TCRdb passed the immunoSEQ multiplex PCR reads through MiXCR, listing each CDR3 protein once. Among around 150,000 distinct CDR3 sequences listed, about 93% were seen once. Sequences were obtained from CD4+ T cells from PBMCs. The source of these receptors is a human donor in good health. Both conserved end residues are part of each CDR3. The D gene is left open where the match is weak. Size tells how often a clone was seen (once, few, many) or the class of an expanded clone, and some rows leave it out.

D	size	V	length	J	CDR3	DNA
TRBD1	NA	TRBV5-1	15	TRBJ2-5	CASSLGDRAEETQYF	TGCGCCAGCAGCTTGGGGGACAGGGCTGAGGAGACCCAGTACTTC
NA	NA	TRBV29-1	14	TRBJ2-5	CSVEDFISQETQYF	TGCAGCGTTGAAGATTTCATAAGCCAAGAGACCCAGTACTTC
NA	NA	TRBV5-6	14	TRBJ2-3	CASSLSLDGDTQYF	TGTGCCAGCAGCTTATCTTTAGACGGGGATACGCAGTATTTT
TRBD2	NA	TRBV12-3/TRBV12-4	17	TRBJ2-3	CASSLGGLAGQTDTQYF	TGTGCCAGCAGTCTCGGTGGACTAGCGGGGCAAACAGATACGCAGTATTTT
TRBD1	NA	TRBV20-1	12	TRBJ1-2	CSVRGQAGGYTF	TGCAGTGTCCGGGGACAGGCCGGCGGCTACACCTTC
NA	NA	TRBV23-1	17	TRBJ1-1	CASSHPTVIISNTEAFF	TGCGCCAGCAGTCACCCGACAGTTATAATTTCGAACACTGAAGCTTTCTTT
TRBD2	NA	TRBV5-6	15	TRBJ2-5	CASSPAGGSQETQYF	TGTGCCAGCAGTCCGGCGGGAGGTAGCCAAGAGACCCAGTACTTC
NA	NA	TRBV3-1	14	TRBJ1-1	CASSQRGPNTEAFF	TGTGCCAGCAGCCAAAGGGGCCCGAACACTGAAGCTTTCTTT
TRBD1	NA	TRBV19	15	TRBJ1-5	CASRIQGYSNQPQHF	TGTGCCAGTAGAATACAGGGGTATAGCAATCAGCCCCAGCATTTT
NA	NA	TRBV4-2	13	TRBJ2-7	CASSQDVGYEQYF	TGTGCCAGCAGCCAAGATGTTGGATACGAGCAGTACTTC
NA	NA	TRBV7-2	12	TRBJ2-1	CASSSMANEQFF	TGTGCCAGCAGCTCCATGGCTAATGAGCAGTTCTTC
NA	NA	TRBV5-1	14	TRBJ2-7	CASSEVVGYYEQYF	TGCGCCAGCAGCGAAGTGGTTGGGTACTACGAGCAGTACTTC
TRBD1	NA	TRBV29-1	13	TRBJ2-2	CSCTGQGARELFF	TGCAGCTGCACCGGACAGGGGGCAAGGGAGCTGTTTTTT
TRBD2	NA	TRBV20-1	12	TRBJ2-5	CSARDPGAGEYF	TGCAGTGCTAGAGATCCCGGGGCGGGGGAGTACTTC
NA	once	TRBV21-1	14	TRBJ2-6	CASSSLQGANVLTF	TGTGCCAGCAGCAGCCTTCAGGGGGCCAACGTCCTGACTTTC
NA	NA	TRBV3-1	13	TRBJ2-1	CASSQEGVHEQFF	TGTGCCAGCAGCCAAGAGGGAGTCCATGAGCAGTTCTTC
NA	NA	TRBV12-3/TRBV12-4	13	TRBJ1-2	CASSRDRYYGYTF	TGTGCCAGCAGCCGTGATCGTTACTATGGCTACACCTTC
NA	NA	TRBV6-4	15	TRBJ1-2	CASSDSIQSVGGYTF	TGTGCCAGCAGTGACTCGATTCAATCGGTCGGTGGCTACACCTTC
NA	NA	TRBV3-1	15	TRBJ1-2	CASSLQGRTFYGYTF	TGTGCCAGCAGCCTCCAGGGCCGCACTTTTTATGGCTACACCTTC
TRBD1	NA	TRBV20-1	14	TRBJ2-7	CSASLIQGSYEQYF	TGCAGTGCTAGCCTGATACAGGGGTCCTACGAGCAGTACTTC
NA	NA	TRBV20-1	13	TRBJ2-3	CSARAAGLDTQYF	TGCAGTGCTAGAGCCGCCGGACTAGATACGCAGTATTTT
NA	NA	TRBV7-9	13	TRBJ1-3	CASSLNSGNTIYF	TGTGCCAGCAGCTTAAACAGTGGAAACACCATATATTTT
TRBD1	NA	TRBV14	15	TRBJ2-7	CASSRLRTGTYEQYF	TGTGCCAGCAGCCGGCTCAGGACAGGGACGTACGAGCAGTACTTC
TRBD1	once	TRBV29-1	12	TRBJ2-1	CSVRTGGDEQFF	TGCAGCGTTCGGACAGGTGGGGATGAGCAGTTCTTC
NA	NA	TRBV29-1	10	TRBJ1-1	CSARLQQAFF	TGCAGCGCCCGACTACAACAAGCTTTCTTT
NA	NA	TRBV15	16	TRBJ2-1	CATSRAPGSSYNEQFF	TGTGCCACCAGCAGAGCTCCGGGGAGCTCCTACAATGAGCAGTTCTTC
TRBD1	NA	TRBV16	15	TRBJ1-5	CASSQWGQGAQPQHF	TGTGCCAGCAGCCAATGGGGACAGGGGGCCCAGCCCCAGCATTTT
NA	NA	TRBV7-8	16	TRBJ1-1	CASSLVTSGSPLGAFF	TGTGCCAGCAGCTTAGTAACGTCAGGGAGCCCGTTGGGAGCTTTCTTT
NA	few	TRBV6-5	14	TRBJ1-1	CASSYGQGDTEAFF	TGTGCCAGCAGTTACGGGCAGGGAGATACTGAAGCTTTCTTT
NA	NA	TRBV20-1	17	TRBJ1-1	CSANPVGPPAGETEAFF	TGCAGTGCTAACCCGGTCGGGCCGCCGGCAGGGGAAACTGAAGCTTTCTTT
NA	once	TRBV20-1	16	TRBJ2-1	CSARVAGRTSYNEQFF	TGCAGTGCTAGAGTTGCGGGACGAACCTCCTACAATGAGCAGTTCTTC
NA	few	TRBV6-1	15	TRBJ1-6	CASSEGSSYNSPLHF	TGTGCCAGCAGTGAGGGCAGCTCTTATAATTCACCCCTCCACTTT
NA	NA	TRBV2	14	TRBJ2-1	CASMPREVINEQFF	TGTGCCAGCATGCCGAGGGAGGTAATCAATGAGCAGTTCTTC
NA	once	TRBV19	17	TRBJ2-1	CASTLEGGQGLSNEQFF	TGTGCCAGTACCCTGGAAGGGGGGCAGGGGCTAAGCAATGAGCAGTTCTTC
NA	NA	TRBV7-2	13	TRBJ2-5	CASSTTPQETQYF	TGTGCCAGCAGCACTACCCCCCAAGAGACCCAGTACTTC
NA	once	TRBV3-1	12	TRBJ1-4	CASSQGGVKLFF	TGTGCCAGCAGCCAAGGTGGGGTAAAACTGTTTTTT
TRBD2	NA	TRBV9	16	TRBJ2-7	CASSVAAGGNSYEQYF	TGTGCCAGCAGCGTAGCGGCGGGGGGGAACTCCTACGAGCAGTACTTC
TRBD1	NA	TRBV30	12	TRBJ2-3	CAWSDTGTGQYF	TGTGCCTGGAGTGACACCGGGACAGGGCAGTATTTT
NA	NA	TRBV13	15	TRBJ2-3	CASSLRSGTSDTQYF	TGTGCCAGCAGCTTAAGATCTGGGACTTCAGATACGCAGTATTTT
TRBD1	NA	TRBV2	14	TRBJ1-1	CASSGQGVNTEAFF	TGTGCCAGCAGTGGACAGGGAGTGAACACTGAAGCTTTCTTT